The 4 T cell receptor beta chains presented below share a single source sample, sequenced in a study of cytomegalovirus exposure and HLA in healthy donors. Primers for the PCR totalled 60 Vbeta and 13 Jbeta. Here immunoSEQ multiplex PCR was the method, and the copy in TCRdb shows in-frame clones only, minus some. This repertoire includes 150,000 to 200,000 clones. Sequencing used PBMCs. These receptors were obtained from a woman aged 55-69 years in good health and CMV-seronegative.

This chain uses TRBV28 with TRBJ2-2, with 8 bases aligning to TRBD1. CDR3 length: 15 amino acids. The germline V gene has CDR1 MDHEN and CDR2 SYDVKM. V dropped 5 bases and J dropped 2; count of bases not matched to a gene: 4. The CDR3, as DNA: TGTGCCAGCAGTACCGACAGGGGTAACACCGGGGAGCTGTTTTTT. This translates into CASSTDRGNTGELFF.

This chain connects TRBV12-5 to TRBJ2-5; TRBD1 matches at 8 bases. The V gene end was trimmed by 2 bases and the J gene end by 4 bases; junction bases not matched to a gene: 3. This CDR3 contains 14 residues. Germline values: CDR1 LGHNT, CDR2 FRNRAP. The CDR3 DNA is TGTGCTAGTGGTTTGCCGGACAGGGTAGAGACCCAGTACTTC. This codes for CASGLPDRVETQYF. The full variable domain, completed using reference TRBV12-5 and TRBJ2-5, is DARVTQTPRHKVTEMGQEVTMRCQPILGHNTVFWYRQTMMQGLELLAYFRNRAPLDDSGMPKDRFSAEMPDATLATLKIQPSEPRDSAVYFCASGLPDRVETQYFGPGTRLLVL.

The chain uses TRBV4-1 and TRBJ2-1, with 8 bases matching TRBD2. This CDR3 has 15 amino acids. V dropped 0 bases and J dropped 4; count of bases not matched to a gene: 2. Germline V gives CDR1 MGHRA, CDR2 YSYEKL. DNA for the CDR3: TGCGCCAGCAGCCAAGAACTAGCGGTTTACAATGAGCAGTTCTTC. Amino acids: CASSQELAVYNEQFF.

The J gene is TRBJ1-1, the V gene TRBV9, with TRBD1 matching 7 bases. Germline V gene lookup returns CDR1 SGDLS and CDR2 YYNGEE. J was trimmed by 3 bases and V by 4 bases; bases with no gene match: 9. The CDR3 has 15 residues. The CDR3 region has the DNA TGTGCCAGCAGCCCCAGACAGGGCGGCTACACTGAAGCTTTCTTT. This codes for CASSPRQGGYTEAFF.